This record covers a single T cell receptor (beta chain). What it binds is not known. V was cut by 0 bases and J by 3 bases, with 9 bases left in between. The CDR3 has 15 amino acids. Looked up from germline, CDR1 is SGHVS and CDR2 is FQNEAQ. In TCRdb, the 5' RACE reads were re-called with MiXCR into one record per CDR3 protein. This table has roughly 8,400 distinct CDR3 sequences, approximately 57% appearing once. The study's findings and limits: The larger-cohort validation was restricted to a single TCR beta V-J rearrangement rather than whole repertoires.

The chain is built from TRBV7-8 and TRBJ1-5, with D unclear. Sequences were obtained from tumor-infiltrating memory CD4+ T cells sorted from the breast tumor. Subset meaning: memory CD4+ T cells, CD4+CD45RO+CD25-. This clonotype was sampled from a female donor with breast cancer. In DNA, the CDR3 is TGTGCCAGCAGCTTAGCGGGCAGCCTCAATCAGCCCCAGCATTTT. This encodes CASSLAGSLNQPQHF.